The 25 T cell receptor beta chains reported below all come from one sample, sequenced in a study of tissue T cells after allogeneic stem cell transplantation. The time point is: mouse harvest day 7 after allogeneic transplant. Tail vein injection delivered 10^7 T-cell-depleted bone marrow cells and 10^6 splenic CD5+ T cells. Generated by immunoSEQ multiplex PCR, the TCRdb table keeps only in-frame clones and is missing some. This table holds several thousand clones, approximately 50% found once. Sequencing input: gut tissue. The source of these receptors is a female BALB/c mouse given C57BL/6 T cells with graft-versus-host disease after an allogeneic hematopoietic cell transplant.

This clone was detected a few times. Mouse names are used for the genes. The read falls 1 residue short of the CDR3 end, and the missing part is taken from the germline J gene. The V call is TRBV31, the J call TRBJ2-7, with 7 bases lining up with TRBD1. J was trimmed by 7 bases and V by 3 bases; bases with no gene match: 3. Germline assignment: CDR1 GKSSPN and CDR2 SITVG. The CDR3 runs 11 residues. CDR3 in amino acids: CAWSTGVEQYF. CDR3 DNA, as far as it was read: TGTGCCTGGAGCACAGGGGTGGAACAGTAC.

As for this clone: The genes are named according to mouse. Read data end 1 residue before the CDR3 end; the end is taken from the germline J gene. J is TRBJ1-1 and V is TRBV15, with no clear D. V was clipped by 5 bases and J by 5 bases, with 6 bases between them. This CDR3 spans 11 amino acids. Germline CDR1 SGHND, CDR2 FRSKSL. CDR3 protein: CASSPGTEVFF. The part of the CDR3 DNA that was read is TGTGCCAGCAGTCCCGGGACAGAAGTCTTC.

Concerning this clone: The gene names here belong to mouse. The CDR3 goes on 1 residue after the read ends, and that part is filled in from the germline J gene. V and J are TRBV26 and TRBJ2-5, with 9 bases fitting TRBD2. V lost 2 bases to trimming and J lost 4 bases; unmatched junction nucleotides: 1. This CDR3 has 14 residues. Per germline, CDR1 KGHPV and CDR2 FQNQEV (reference sequence). The sequenced CDR3 bases are TGTGCCAGCAGTCTGCTGGGGGGGGAAGACACCCAGTAC. Protein: CASSLLGGEDTQY. In full, the CDR3 is CASSLLGGEDTQYF.

This clone has only a few counts. Genes and germline come from the mouse. Read sequence stops 1 residue before the CDR3 end, and the germline J gene provides the missing end. This rearrangement joins TRBV26 to TRBJ2-7; 10 nucleotides line up with TRBD1. V gave up 0 bases and J gave up 4 bases; unmatched junction bases: 3. Germline V lookup: CDR1 KGHPV, CDR2 FQNQEV (reference sequence). The CDR3 consists of 15 residues. Partial CDR3 DNA: TGTGCCAGCAGTCTGTCCCGGGACAGGGGATATGAACAGTAC. It specifies CASSLSRDRGYEQY. The entire CDR3 sequence reads CASSLSRDRGYEQYF.

Regarding this clone: Gene names are the mouse ones. The read ends 1 residue before the CDR3 terminus; that terminus is restored from the germline J gene. The chain uses TRBV15 and TRBJ1-1; weak D call: TRBD1 (5 bases). The germline V and J ends were trimmed by 1 base and 10 bases, with 7 bases remaining between them. The germline gives CDR1 SGHND, CDR2 FRSKSL. The CDR3 is 11 amino acids. CDR3 bases read: TGTGCCAGCAGTTTAGAGGGGAGAGTCTTC. Translated: CASSLEGRVF. The full CDR3 sequence reads CASSLEGRVFF.

Of note for this clone: The genes are named according to mouse. Read sequence stops 1 residue before the CDR3 end, and the germline J gene provides the missing end. The chain combines TRBV1 with TRBJ1-1; TRBD1 is a possible D gene (6 bases). Germline CDR1 reads NSQYPW; CDR2 reads LRSPGD (reference sequence). The V and J ends lost 1 base and 3 bases respectively, with 6 bases between them. The CDR3 length is 13 residues. The sequenced CDR3 bases are TGCACCTGCAGTGCAGGGACAGACACAGAAGTCTTC. Translating gives CTCSAGTDTEVF. In full, the CDR3 reads CTCSAGTDTEVFF.

For this clone: Genes here carry mouse names. The missing CDR3 end, 1 residue past where the read stops, is filled in from the germline J gene. The chain uses TRBV2 and TRBJ1-6; D not resolved. TRBJ1-6 is reported as an ORF; its role is uncertain. Trimming cost V 1 base and J 0 bases, with 4 bases left between them. The CDR3 consists of 15 residues. Looked up from germline, CDR1 is LGHNA and CDR2 is YSYQKL. The CDR3: CASSQAGSYNSPLYF. CDR3 bases read: TGTGCCAGCAGCCAAGCCGGTTCCTATAATTCGCCCCTCTAC.

A word on this clone: Germline and genes: mouse. The observed sequence ends 1 residue before the CDR3 terminus, with the missing tail filled in from the germline J gene. The rearrangement links TRBV26 to TRBJ1-6, with D possibly TRBD1 on 6 matching bases. TRBJ1-6 falls under the ORF class, with uncertain function. The CDR3 is made up of 14 amino acids. V dropped 4 bases and J dropped 4 bases, with 8 bases sitting between them. Germline values: CDR1 KGHPV, CDR2 FQNQEV (reference sequence). The CDR3 sequence is CASSPGHYNSPLYF. CDR3 bases read: TGTGCCAGCAGTCCGGGACATTATAATTCGCCCCTCTAC.

A word on this clone: Germline and genes here are mouse. Coverage ceases 1 residue before the CDR3 finishes, and the germline J gene fills in the end. This rearrangement joins TRBV3 to TRBJ2-5; D is unclear. The CDR3 contains 14 residues. With 1 base removed from V and 0 bases from J, the gap between germline ends came to 5 bases. The germline V gene encodes CDR1 SNHLY and CDR2 FYNGKV (reference sequence). Partial CDR3 DNA: TGTGCCAGCAGCTTAGACCCTAACCAAGACACCCAGTAC. Encoded protein: CASSLDPNQDTQY. In full, the CDR3 is CASSLDPNQDTQYF.

Of note for this clone: Genes and germline come from the mouse. The read terminates 1 residue ahead of where the CDR3 ends, so the germline J gene completes it. This chain uses TRBV12-2 with TRBJ1-1; no definite D call. Germline assignment: CDR1 SGHLS and CDR2 HYDKME. The V end was cut by 3 bases, the J end by 3 bases, with 7 bases between. The CDR3 length is 12 residues. CDR3 residues: CASSFADTEVFF. CDR3 DNA (partial): TGTGCCAGCTCTTTCGCGGACACAGAAGTCTTC.

About this clone itself: Germline and genes here are mouse. The DNA ends 1 residue before the CDR3 does, and the rest of the CDR3 is filled in from the germline J gene. The V call is TRBV3, the J call TRBJ2-4, with D possibly TRBD2 on 6 matching bases. CDR1 SNHLY and CDR2 FYNGKV come from the germline V gene (reference sequence). V gave up 1 base and J gave up 5 bases, with 10 bases separating them. The CDR3 extends over 14 amino acids. The CDR3 is CASSLGGVRNTLYF. The CDR3 DNA, read in part, is TGTGCCAGCAGCTTAGGGGGGGTGAGAAACACCTTGTAC.

With regard to this clone: Germline and genes: mouse. The read finishes 1 residue shy of the CDR3 end, and the germline J gene is used to complete it. The chain has TRBV1 and TRBJ2-4; D gene uncertain. The germline V gene has CDR1 NSQYPW and CDR2 LRSPGD (reference sequence). There are 12 residues in the CDR3. The V end was cut by 2 bases, the J end by 4 bases, with 4 bases between. CDR3 region: CTCSARENTLYF. Incomplete CDR3 DNA: TGCACCTGCAGTGCAAGGGAAAACACCTTGTAC.

Comment on this clone: Gene names refer to mouse genes. The CDR3 goes on 1 residue after the read ends, and that part is filled in from the germline J gene. The gene calls are TRBV13-2 and TRBJ2-5; D ambiguous. Germline loops: CDR1 NNHNN, CDR2 SYGAGS (reference sequence). V gave up 1 base and J gave up 2 bases, with 5 bases separating them. CDR3 length equals 13 residues. Here the CDR3 reads CASGDRGQDTQYF. CDR3 DNA, as far as it was read: TGTGCCAGCGGTGATCGAGGCCAAGACACCCAGTAC.

As concerns this clone: Mouse gene names apply. From the germline J gene comes the end of the CDR3, since the read stops 1 residue before it. The J gene is TRBJ2-2, the V gene TRBV15; 10 nucleotides line up with TRBD1. The CDR3 consists of 15 residues. V dropped 5 bases and J dropped 4; count of bases not matched to a gene: 4. Germline assignment: CDR1 SGHND and CDR2 FRSKSL. CDR3 bases read: TGTGCCAGCAGTCGACAGGGGGCGGGCACCGGGCAGCTCTAC. It encodes CASSRQGAGTGQLY. The complete CDR3 sequence is CASSRQGAGTGQLYF.

Concerning this clone: Mouse names are used for the genes. The read is 1 residue too short to cover the CDR3 end, so that end is filled in from the germline J gene. The chain links TRBV14 to TRBJ2-7, with 8 bases fitting TRBD2. CDR1 is SGHDT, CDR2 FRDEAV, per germline. Trimming at V came to 4 bases and at J to 0 bases, leaving 6 bases not matched to a gene. The CDR3 length is 15 residues. The sequenced CDR3 bases are TGTGCCAGCAGTGGGGGGGGCAGGGACTCCTATGAACAGTAC. It translates to CASSGGGRDSYEQY. The complete CDR3 reads CASSGGGRDSYEQYF.

This clone ranks as large. Here the gene names and germline are mouse. With the read ending 1 residue before the CDR3 end, the germline J gene is used to fill in that end. The chain couples TRBV16 to TRBJ2-7, with D perhaps TRBD1 or TRBD2 (5 bases each). CDR1 is SGHSA and CDR2 is FRNQAP in the germline V gene. The CDR3 covers 12 residues. The ends were cut back, 4 bases at V and 3 bases at J, with 7 bases in the middle. CDR3 region: CASSWGFYEQYF. CDR3 DNA (partial): TGTGCAAGCAGCTGGGGCTTCTATGAACAGTAC.

This clone showed up just a few times. The germline and genes are mouse ones. The sequence runs out 1 residue before the end of the CDR3; the remainder is reconstructed from the germline J gene. The chain has TRBV31 and TRBJ2-4; D is perhaps TRBD1 (6 bases). CDR1 and CDR2 from the germline V gene are GKSSPN and SITVG. CDR3 length: 12 amino acids. Trimming pared 7 bases from V and 6 bases from J, leaving 14 bases between. The CDR3 here is CASLRGGNTLYF. The DNA read from the CDR3 is TGTGCCTCCCTCAGGGGTGGGAACACCTTGTAC.

Regarding this clone: The gene names given are mouse names. The read terminates 1 residue before the CDR3 end, so the remaining end is supplied by the germline J gene. The V and J genes are TRBV16 and TRBJ2-1; the match to TRBD2 covers 9 bases. CDR3 size: 14 residues. V was clipped by 3 bases and J by 6 bases; unmatched bases: 3. CDR1 and CDR2 from the germline V gene are SGHSA and FRNQAP. This CDR3 reads CASSFLGGGAEQFF. The covered CDR3 bases are TGTGCAAGCAGCTTCCTGGGGGGGGGTGCTGAGCAGTTC.

About this clone itself: Genes and germline come from the mouse. Read coverage stops 1 residue before the CDR3 terminus; the germline J gene supplies the remainder. The chain joins TRBV26 to TRBJ2-3, with unresolved D. This CDR3 comprises 13 residues. V gave up 3 bases and J gave up 2 bases, with 6 bases separating them. The germline CDR1 and CDR2 sequences are KGHPV and FQNQEV (reference sequence). The DNA read from the CDR3 is TGTGCCAGCAGTCTACAGCCTGCAGAAACGCTGTAT. Residues: CASSLQPAETLY. The CDR3 reads in full as CASSLQPAETLYF.

Points on this clone: Gene labels here are mouse ones. The read terminates 1 residue ahead of where the CDR3 ends, so the germline J gene completes it. Other nucleotide sequences in the sample specify the same CDR3. This chain joins TRBV26 and TRBJ1-4, with no clear D. This CDR3 has 14 amino acids. The germline V gene has CDR1 KGHPV and CDR2 FQNQEV (reference sequence). V lost 2 bases and J lost 0, with 4 bases in between. The sequenced part of the CDR3 DNA is TGTGCCAGCAGTCTGAGAATTTCCAACGAAAGATTATTT. It is translated as CASSLRISNERLF. The whole CDR3 protein reads CASSLRISNERLFF.

About this clone: Gene and germline names: mouse. The read terminates 1 residue before the CDR3 end, so the remaining end is supplied by the germline J gene. This chain links TRBV13-3 with TRBJ1-3, with D perhaps matching TRBD1 (6 bases). Trimming removed 2 bases at V and 2 bases at J, with 8 bases between. The germline CDR1 and CDR2 sequences are NNHDY and SYVADS. The length of the CDR3 is 14 residues. The CDR3 spells CASSEEGAGNTLYF. The covered CDR3 bases are TGTGCCAGCAGTGAGGAGGGGGCTGGAAATACGCTCTAT.

This clone was observed a handful of times. Mouse names are used for the genes. The read ends 1 residue early relative to the CDR3; the germline J gene fills the gap. The V gene is TRBV2, the J gene TRBJ2-1; 13 nucleotides agree with TRBD2. Germline values: CDR1 LGHNA, CDR2 YSYQKL. J lost 7 bases, V lost 0 bases, and 3 bases had no gene match. This CDR3 is 16 amino acids long. This CDR3 is CASSQEGLGGLAEQFF. The CDR3 DNA, read in part, is TGTGCCAGCAGCCAAGAAGGACTGGGGGGGCTCGCTGAGCAGTTC.

This clone was counted a few times. Mouse germline and gene names are used. The read gets to within 1 residue of the CDR3 end, and the germline J gene fills in the rest. The rearrangement uses TRBV26 and TRBJ2-3; 9 bases fit TRBD1. CDR1 is KGHPV, CDR2 FQNQEV, per germline (reference sequence). The CDR3 spans 16 residues. After removal of 6 bases from V and 3 bases from J, the junction contained 10 bases not matched to a gene. CDR3 bases read: TGTGCCAGCAGCCAGCTGGGACAGGGTCGGGCAGAAACGCTGTAT. Amino acid sequence: CASSQLGQGRAETLY. In full, the CDR3 is CASSQLGQGRAETLYF. The full variable domain, its missing parts supplied by reference TRBV26 and TRBJ2-3, is NSKVIQTPRYLVKGQGQKAKMRCIPEKGHPVVFWYQQNKNNEFKFLINFQNQEVLQQIDMTEKRFSAECPSNSPCSLEIQSSEAGDSALYLCASSQLGQGRAETLYFGSGTRLTVL.

Concerning this clone: The genes are named according to mouse. The read falls 1 residue short of the CDR3 end, and the missing part is taken from the germline J gene. The chain has TRBV26 and TRBJ1-3, with D unresolved. V was cut by 5 bases and J by 0 bases, with 8 bases left in between. Germline assignment: CDR1 KGHPV and CDR2 FQNQEV (reference sequence). CDR3 size: 14 residues. The CDR3 reads CASSLTNSGNTLYF. CDR3 DNA, as far as it was read: TGTGCCAGCAGTTTGACAAATTCTGGAAATACGCTCTAT.

Comments on this clone: The gene symbols are mouse symbols. The read ends 1 residue early relative to the CDR3; the germline J gene fills the gap. The J gene is TRBJ2-5, the V gene TRBV26, with D hard to call. The germline gives CDR1 KGHPV, CDR2 FQNQEV (reference sequence). The CDR3 contains 12 residues. V was pared by 0 bases and J by 5 bases, with 3 bases between. The DNA read from the CDR3 is TGTGCCAGCAGTCTGTCGGGAGACACCCAGTAC. Its protein is CASSLSGDTQY. The full CDR3 sequence reads CASSLSGDTQYF.